These 10 T cell receptor beta chains share one sample of origin, sequenced in a study of CD8+ T cells in alopecia areata. Described treatment: oral pan-JAK inhibitor, 5-10 mg twice daily. Following RNA extraction, reverse transcription yielded cDNA that acted as the sequencing template. Profiling relied on immunoSEQ multiplex PCR, and the TCRdb table lists in-frame clones only, not all of them. This repertoire shows around 86,000 clones, about 70% found once; its top ten account for 15% to 20%. The material was CD8+ T cells sorted from blood, obtained around week 44, from a patient treated with tofacitinib. Receptors were obtained from a human donor with alopecia areata.

This chain connects TRBV18 to TRBJ2-5; a possible D gene is TRBD1 (5 bases). V lost 4 bases, J lost 2 bases, and 11 bases lay in between. CDR3 size: 14 residues. The V gene's germline CDR1 is KGHSH and CDR2 LQKENI. The CDR3 coding sequence is TGTGCCAGCTCACAGACGACAGAGCAAGAGACCCAGTACTTC. Translation gives CASSQTTEQETQYF.

This chain uses TRBV5-6 with TRBJ2-3, with D perhaps being TRBD1 or TRBD2 (5 bases each). Trimming took off 4 bases at V and 6 bases at J, with 9 bases between the two ends. CDR3 length equals 12 residues. Per the germline V gene, CDR1 is SGHDT and CDR2 is YYEEEE. The CDR3 region has the DNA TGTGCCAGCAGCACGGGGCTGGATACGCAGTATTTT. Its protein product is CASSTGLDTQYF.

J is TRBJ2-1 and V is TRBV5-5; D unresolved. Per the germline V gene, CDR1 is SGHKS and CDR2 is YYEKEE (reference sequence). This CDR3 spans 13 amino acids. V was shortened by 2 bases and J by 7 bases, with 10 bases between the two germline ends. The chain's CDR3 is CASSFPLPNEQFF. CDR3 sequence (DNA): TGTGCCAGCAGCTTCCCTCTCCCGAATGAGCAGTTCTTC.

The chain joins TRBV19 to TRBJ1-1; unclear D gene. The germline V gene has CDR1 LNHDA and CDR2 SQIVND (reference sequence). Trimming shortened V by 1 base and J by 1 base, and 4 bases separated the two germline ends. The CDR3 extends over 13 amino acids. CDR3: CASSIVRNTEAFF. The CDR3 DNA reads as TGTGCCAGTAGTATAGTTAGGAACACTGAAGCTTTCTTT.

A few counts support this clone. V is TRBV11-2 and J is TRBJ2-3; D not certain. This CDR3 spans 15 amino acids. Per germline, CDR1 SGHAT and CDR2 FQNNGV. V was pared by 7 bases and J by 2 bases, with 16 bases between. CDR3 sequence: CASILPTEYTDTQYF. The CDR3 region has the DNA TGTGCCAGCATCCTCCCGACGGAGTACACAGATACGCAGTATTTT.

CDR3 in DNA: TGTGCCAGTAGTATACGACAGTACTATGGCTACACCTTC. Encoded protein: CASSIRQYYGYTF. This chain joins TRBV19 and TRBJ1-2; D is perhaps TRBD1 (5 bases). CDR1 and CDR2 (germline): LNHDA, SQIVND (reference sequence). Trimming pared 2 bases from V and 3 bases from J, leaving 7 bases between. CDR3 length: 13 residues.

A few counts support this clone. The rearrangement uses TRBV2 and TRBJ2-1; 7 nucleotides agree with TRBD2. The trim removed 3 bases at V and 5 bases at J, leaving 16 bases unmatched. Per the germline V gene, CDR1 is SNHLY and CDR2 is FYNNEI. The CDR3 consists of 18 residues. DNA of the CDR3: TGTGCCAGCAGTGAGTTAATCGGTGGGGACTACCTAAACAATGAGCAGTTCTTC. As protein: CASSELIGGDYLNNEQFF.

V and J are TRBV19 and TRBJ1-6; D might be TRBD1 (5 bases). The germline CDR1 and CDR2 sequences are LNHDA and SQIVND (reference sequence). CDR3 size: 13 residues. V lost 9 bases and J 6 bases, leaving 12 bases between the germline ends. CDR3 sequence: CASAPGPNSPLHF. CDR3 coding DNA: TGTGCCAGCGCCCCGGGACCTAATTCACCCCTCCACTTT.

The chain has TRBV27 and TRBJ1-5, with TRBD1 as a possible D gene (5 bases). The CDR3 runs 14 residues. CDR1 is MNHEY, CDR2 SMNVEV, per germline (reference sequence). Trimming removed 9 bases at V and 4 bases at J, with 16 bases between. The CDR3 here is CASRSGRGNQPQHF. DNA for the CDR3: TGTGCCAGTAGATCGGGACGGGGGAATCAGCCCCAGCATTTT.

This clone was detected a few times. V gene TRBV19 combines with J gene TRBJ2-7, with D perhaps matching TRBD1 (5 bases). CDR3 length equals 13 residues. Germline-derived CDR1 and CDR2 are LNHDA and SQIVND (reference sequence). V lost 3 bases, J lost 5 bases, and 11 bases lay in between. This CDR3 reads CASSMYQGDEQYF. The DNA of the CDR3 is TGTGCCAGTAGTATGTACCAGGGCGACGAGCAGTACTTC.